The 30 T cell receptor beta chains reported below all come from one sample, sequenced in a study of blood T cell repertoires in COVID-19. Using immunoSEQ multiplex PCR, the repertoire was profiled, and TCRdb retains in-frame clones only, with some absent. The profile shows almost 500,000 clones, approximately 86% of them singletons. The sample was PBMCs or T cells enriched from blood (not recorded which). All receptors derive from an older woman who had recovered from COVID-19.

The rearrangement links TRBV2 to TRBJ1-1; no clear D gene. V lost 6 bases, J lost 0 bases, and 8 bases lay in between. The CDR3 sequence is 13 residues long. Germline CDR1 SNHLY, CDR2 FYNNEI. CDR3 in DNA: TGTGCCAGCAGAGACGGGATGAACACTGAAGCTTTCTTT. Translation: CASRDGMNTEAFF.

V is TRBV7-6 and J is TRBJ2-2; D remains unclear. CDR1 is SGHVS, CDR2 FNYEAQ, per germline. The CDR3 runs 16 residues. With 5 bases removed from V and 5 bases from J, the gap between germline ends came to 18 bases. CDR3 in amino acids: CASSPRYEYMTGELFF. The CDR3 nucleotides read TGTGCCAGCAGCCCACGGTATGAGTATATGACCGGGGAGCTGTTTTTT.

As for this clone: Other DNA variants within this sample encode the same CDR3. V usage is TRBV5-1 and J usage is TRBJ2-7, with no clear D. V lost 4 bases, J lost 4 bases, and 9 bases lay in between. Per germline, CDR1 SGHRS and CDR2 YFSETQ. The CDR3 covers 12 residues. For the CDR3, the DNA is TGCGCCAGCAGCCTTGACGGGTACGAGCAGTACGTC. Its translation: CASSLDGYEQYV.

This chain connects TRBV12-3 or TRBV12-4 to TRBJ2-4, with D unclear. There are 13 residues in the CDR3. The V end lost 5 bases, the J end lost 2 bases, and 7 bases lay between the germline ends. The CDR3 nucleotides read TGTGCCAGCAGTCCCCTTCCCAAAAACATTCAGTACTTC. The encoded protein is CASSPLPKNIQYF.

The V and J genes are TRBV2 and TRBJ1-5, with D possibly being TRBD1 (6 bases). The V end was cut by 8 bases, the J end by 6 bases, with 11 bases between. The CDR3 contains 12 residues. Germline V gives CDR1 SNHLY, CDR2 FYNNEI. The CDR3 loop is CASSGEGQPQHF. CDR3 sequence (DNA): TGTGCCAGCTCAGGGGAGGGTCAGCCCCAGCATTTT.

The chain carries TRBV20-1 and TRBJ2-5, with a possible D match to TRBD1 (6 bases). Germline assignment: CDR1 DFQATT and CDR2 SNEGSKA (reference sequence). The CDR3 contains 12 residues. V shed 3 bases and J shed 5 bases, with 10 bases lying between them. The CDR3 DNA sequence: TGCAGTGCTAGTGACCAGGGGGAGACCCAGTACTTC. It encodes CSASDQGETQYF.

There are many counts of this clone. The genes are TRBV5-5 and TRBJ1-6, with D maybe TRBD1 (5 bases). The CDR3 runs to 15 residues. Per the germline V gene, CDR1 is SGHKS and CDR2 is YYEKEE (reference sequence). V lost 0 bases and J lost 7, with 11 bases in between. The chain's CDR3 is CASSLAPGGNSPLHF. As DNA, the CDR3 is TGTGCCAGCAGCTTGGCACCCGGGGGAAATTCACCCCTCCACTTT.

The rearrangement links TRBV5-4 to TRBJ1-2; possibly TRBD1 for D (6 bases). The ends were cut back, 10 bases at V and 2 bases at J, with 15 bases in the middle. Looked up from germline, CDR1 is SGHNT and CDR2 is YYREEE (reference sequence). The CDR3 is 13 amino acids. CDR3 protein: CAVGGGPNYGYTF. The CDR3, as DNA: TGTGCCGTCGGGGGGGGGCCCAACTATGGCTACACCTTC.

This clone was recorded only once. The CDR3 DNA reads TGCGCCAGCAGTGAGTCAGCACTCCATGAGCAGTTCTTC. It translates to CASSESALHEQFF. The genes are TRBV10-1 and TRBJ2-1, with no clear D. Trimming removed 0 bases from V and 8 bases from J, with 8 bases in between. This CDR3 has 13 residues. Germline CDR1 is WNHNN and CDR2 is SYGVQD (reference sequence).

The rearrangement links TRBV7-8 to TRBJ1-6; tentatively, D is TRBD1 (6 bases). Trimming took off 0 bases at V and 7 bases at J, with 13 bases between the two ends. Looked up from germline, CDR1 is SGHVS and CDR2 is FQNEAQ. This CDR3 is 16 amino acids long. In DNA form, the CDR3 reads TGTGCCAGCAGCTTAGCCCGGGACACCACCAATTCACCCCTCCACTTT. It specifies CASSLARDTTNSPLHF.

This chain joins TRBV5-1 and TRBJ2-5, with TRBD2 identical over 11 bases. The CDR3 is 15 amino acids. The germline gives CDR1 SGHRS, CDR2 YFSETQ. V lost 1 base to trimming and J lost 5 bases; unmatched junction nucleotides: 4. As DNA, the CDR3 is TGCGCCAGCAGCTTGCCTAGCGGGGGGCGGGAGACCCAGTACTTC. As protein: CASSLPSGGRETQYF.

The chain couples TRBV19 to TRBJ2-7; TRBD2 might be the D (5 bases). The V end was cut by 5 bases, the J end by 6 bases, with 14 bases between. The CDR3 length is 13 residues. Germline CDR1 is LNHDA and CDR2 is SQIVND (reference sequence). CDR3 DNA: TGTGCCAGTAGTGGTGGAGGTTCAGGCGAGCAGTACGTC. It encodes CASSGGGSGEQYV.

V and J are TRBV18 and TRBJ2-2; perhaps TRBD2 as D (6 bases). The CDR3 totals 15 residues. The germline CDR1 and CDR2 sequences are KGHSH and LQKENI. The V gene lost 6 bases and the J gene lost 2 bases, with 13 bases spanning the gap. The CDR3 DNA sequence: TGTGCCAGCTCGGGGTGGGACTTCAACACCGGGGAGCTGTTTTTT. Its protein is CASSGWDFNTGELFF.

V and J are TRBV5-1 and TRBJ2-1, with a weak D call TRBD2 (5 bases). Per germline, CDR1 SGHRS and CDR2 YFSETQ. This CDR3 contains 16 residues. Deletions cut 0 bases from V and 8 bases from J, with 18 bases between. The CDR3 reads CASSLDPGLEGYEQFF. The CDR3 coding sequence is TGCGCCAGCAGCTTGGACCCAGGCTTAGAGGGATATGAGCAGTTCTTC.

This clone was observed a few times. V gene TRBV6-5 combines with J gene TRBJ1-2, with 9 nucleotides matching TRBD1. The J segment lost 3 bases and the V segment lost 6 bases, leaving 5 bases of the junction unmatched. CDR1 and CDR2 from the germline V gene are MNHEY and SVGAGI. The CDR3 loop spans 14 amino acids. The CDR3 protein is CASRRTGEDYGYTF. CDR3 bases: TGTGCCAGCAGACGGACAGGGGAGGACTATGGCTACACCTTC.

The V call is TRBV12-5, the J call TRBJ2-2, with a weak D call TRBD2 (7 bases). V was pared by 6 bases and J by 4 bases, with 15 bases between. Germline V gene sequence: CDR1 LGHNT, CDR2 FRNRAP. CDR3 size: 15 residues. CDR3 DNA sequence: TGTGCTAGTGGCCCCTTGGCGGGGGCCACCGGGGAGCTGTTTTTT. Protein product: CASGPLAGATGELFF. The full variable domain, rest sourced from reference TRBV12-5 and TRBJ2-2, is DARVTQTPRHKVTEMGQEVTMRCQPILGHNTVFWYRQTMMQGLELLAYFRNRAPLDDSGMPKDRFSAEMPDATLATLKIQPSEPRDSAVYFCASGPLAGATGELFFGEGSRLTVL.

The V and J genes are TRBV28 and TRBJ2-1, with TRBD1 matching over 7 bases. Germline lookup yields CDR1 MDHEN and CDR2 SYDVKM. The CDR3 sequence is 14 residues long. The J segment lost 6 bases and the V segment lost 5 bases, leaving 7 bases of the junction unmatched. The CDR3 DNA reads as TGTGCCAGCAGTCCAAGGACAGGACCCAATGAGCAGTTCTTC. Translation: CASSPRTGPNEQFF.

This chain connects TRBV6-5 to TRBJ2-7, with TRBD1 identical over 9 bases. Trimming at V came to 6 bases and at J to 7 bases, leaving 13 bases not matched to a gene. CDR1 MNHEY and CDR2 SVGAGI come from the germline V gene. This CDR3 spans 15 amino acids. Here the CDR3 DNA reads TGTGCCAGCAGGGCTGCCGGGACAGGGTGGGGAGAGCAGTACTTC. This codes for CASRAAGTGWGEQYF.

The chain joins TRBV7-9 to TRBJ2-7; 8 positions agree with TRBD1. The CDR3 totals 13 residues. Germline V lookup: CDR1 SEHNR, CDR2 FQNEAQ (reference sequence). The J segment lost 0 bases and the V segment lost 11 bases, leaving 6 bases of the junction unmatched. The CDR3, as DNA: TGTGCCGTTGGACAGGGAAGCTCCTACGAGCAGTACTTC. Translating it yields CAVGQGSSYEQYF.

This chain joins TRBV7-9 and TRBJ1-2; TRBD1 matches 7 bases. V lost 7 bases, J lost 5 bases, and 10 bases stayed unmatched. The length of the CDR3 is 14 residues. Germline V gives CDR1 SEHNR, CDR2 FQNEAQ (reference sequence). CDR3 amino acids: CASNADRAKYGYTF. The DNA of the CDR3 is TGTGCCAGCAACGCCGACAGGGCCAAATATGGCTACACCTTC.

This chain uses TRBV5-1 with TRBJ1-1, with 7 bases that match TRBD1. The CDR3 consists of 15 residues. The germline CDR1 and CDR2 sequences are SGHRS and YFSETQ. After removal of 4 bases from V and 0 bases from J, the junction contained 6 bases not matched to a gene. The CDR3 is CASSAGGQMNTEAFF. CDR3 nucleotides: TGCGCCAGCAGCGCAGGGGGGCAAATGAACACTGAAGCTTTCTTT.

The table lists this clone with a count of one. The chain has TRBV27 and TRBJ1-2; D is possibly TRBD1 (5 bases). The CDR3 is 17 amino acids. V shed 5 bases and J shed 4 bases, with 23 bases lying between them. The germline V gene has CDR1 MNHEY and CDR2 SMNVEV (reference sequence). The CDR3 sequence is CASSPNIGQGLGYGYTF. The CDR3 DNA follows: TGTGCCAGCAGTCCCAACATAGGGCAGGGTTTGGGCTATGGCTACACCTTC.

This clone was counted only a few times. J is TRBJ1-3 and V is TRBV18; TRBD1 matches 9 bases. The CDR3 has 16 amino acids. The V segment lost 1 base and the J segment 1 base; nucleotides outside the gene matches: 2. Germline V gene lookup returns CDR1 KGHSH and CDR2 LQKENI. The CDR3 nucleotides read TGTGCCAGCTCACCACTCGACAGGGGGTCTGGAAACACCATATATTTT. Encoded protein: CASSPLDRGSGNTIYF.

The chain is built from TRBV10-3 and TRBJ2-2; the match to TRBD1 covers 9 bases. The CDR3 extends over 13 amino acids. V lost 10 bases, J lost 4 bases, and 4 bases stayed unmatched. Germline CDR1 reads ENHRY; CDR2 reads SYGVKD. The CDR3 DNA sequence: TGTGCCACTCTGGACAGGGGCACCGGGGAGCTGTTTTTT. Translated, it gives CATLDRGTGELFF.

V is TRBV3-1 (or the pseudogene TRBV3-2) and J is TRBJ1-2; D remains unclear. Germline values: CDR1 LGHDT, CDR2 YNNKEL (reference sequence). The V end lost 0 bases, the J end lost 8 bases, and 10 bases lay between the germline ends. The CDR3 has 13 residues. The CDR3 sequence: CASSQDAVRGYTF. CDR3 sequence (DNA): TGTGCCAGCAGCCAAGATGCAGTGCGGGGCTACACCTTC.

This clone was found a few times. CDR3 residues: CASSLPPGQGNTGELFF. DNA of the CDR3: TGTGCCAGCAGCCTCCCTCCGGGACAGGGGAACACCGGGGAGCTGTTTTTT. This chain uses TRBV4-2 with TRBJ2-2; 9 positions agree with TRBD1. J gave up 1 base and V 4 bases, and 7 bases lay outside the gene matches. Germline V gene sequence: CDR1 LGHNA, CDR2 YNFKEQ. The CDR3 length is 17 residues.

The genes are TRBV19 and TRBJ2-3; 10 nucleotides match TRBD1. Germline V lookup: CDR1 LNHDA, CDR2 SQIVND (reference sequence). This CDR3 has 16 residues. J lost 2 bases, V lost 2 bases, and 4 bases had no gene match. CDR3 region: CASSIPGQGTTDTQYF. The CDR3 DNA is TGTGCCAGTAGTATACCGGGACAGGGGACCACAGATACGCAGTATTTT.

The J gene is TRBJ1-1, the V gene TRBV11-2, with 7 bases that match TRBD1. V trimming: 2 bases; J trimming: 4 bases; junction bases outside the gene matches: 4. Germline CDR1 reads SGHAT; CDR2 reads FQNNGV. The CDR3 runs 14 residues. The CDR3 region is CASSLLEGATEAFF. DNA for the CDR3: TGTGCCAGCAGCTTATTGGAGGGGGCCACTGAAGCTTTCTTT.

This chain uses TRBV5-8 with TRBJ1-1, with D maybe TRBD1 (5 bases). Trimming stripped 1 base from V and 3 bases from J, with 7 bases between. This CDR3 spans 13 amino acids. In germline, CDR1 is SGHTS, CDR2 YDEGEE. DNA of the CDR3: TGTGCCAGCAGCTTGCAGGGATACACTGAAGCTTTCTTT. It translates to CASSLQGYTEAFF.

This clone has just a few counts. This chain connects TRBV15 to TRBJ1-3, with a tentative D call TRBD1 (5 bases). CDR3 length equals 16 residues. Per the germline V gene, CDR1 is LNHNV and CDR2 is YYDKDF (reference sequence). V was shortened by 3 bases and J by 0 bases, with 12 bases between the two germline ends. The CDR3 nucleotides read TGTGCCACCAGCAGTCAGGGATTAGGCTCTGGAAACACCATATATTTT. This sequence encodes CATSSQGLGSGNTIYF.